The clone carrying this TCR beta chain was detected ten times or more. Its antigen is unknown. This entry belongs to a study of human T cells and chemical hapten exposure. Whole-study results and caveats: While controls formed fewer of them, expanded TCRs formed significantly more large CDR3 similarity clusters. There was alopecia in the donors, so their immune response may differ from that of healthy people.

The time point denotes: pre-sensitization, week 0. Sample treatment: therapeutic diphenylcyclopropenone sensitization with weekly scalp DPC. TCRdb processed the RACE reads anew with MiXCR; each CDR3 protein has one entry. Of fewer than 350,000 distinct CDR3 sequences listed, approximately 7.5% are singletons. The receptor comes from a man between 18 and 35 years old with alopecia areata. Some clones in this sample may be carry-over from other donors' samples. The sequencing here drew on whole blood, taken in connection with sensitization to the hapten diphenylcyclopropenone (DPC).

The CDR3 nucleotides read TGTGCCAGCAGCTTACTCTCAACGGGGTCCACAGATACGCAGTATTTT. It encodes CASSLLSTGSTDTQYF. The chain links TRBV7-9 to TRBJ2-3; D is possibly TRBD2 (5 bases). The CDR3 has 16 amino acids. Germline V lookup: CDR1 SEHNR, CDR2 FQNEAQ (reference sequence). Trimming removed 2 bases at V and 2 bases at J, with 14 bases between.